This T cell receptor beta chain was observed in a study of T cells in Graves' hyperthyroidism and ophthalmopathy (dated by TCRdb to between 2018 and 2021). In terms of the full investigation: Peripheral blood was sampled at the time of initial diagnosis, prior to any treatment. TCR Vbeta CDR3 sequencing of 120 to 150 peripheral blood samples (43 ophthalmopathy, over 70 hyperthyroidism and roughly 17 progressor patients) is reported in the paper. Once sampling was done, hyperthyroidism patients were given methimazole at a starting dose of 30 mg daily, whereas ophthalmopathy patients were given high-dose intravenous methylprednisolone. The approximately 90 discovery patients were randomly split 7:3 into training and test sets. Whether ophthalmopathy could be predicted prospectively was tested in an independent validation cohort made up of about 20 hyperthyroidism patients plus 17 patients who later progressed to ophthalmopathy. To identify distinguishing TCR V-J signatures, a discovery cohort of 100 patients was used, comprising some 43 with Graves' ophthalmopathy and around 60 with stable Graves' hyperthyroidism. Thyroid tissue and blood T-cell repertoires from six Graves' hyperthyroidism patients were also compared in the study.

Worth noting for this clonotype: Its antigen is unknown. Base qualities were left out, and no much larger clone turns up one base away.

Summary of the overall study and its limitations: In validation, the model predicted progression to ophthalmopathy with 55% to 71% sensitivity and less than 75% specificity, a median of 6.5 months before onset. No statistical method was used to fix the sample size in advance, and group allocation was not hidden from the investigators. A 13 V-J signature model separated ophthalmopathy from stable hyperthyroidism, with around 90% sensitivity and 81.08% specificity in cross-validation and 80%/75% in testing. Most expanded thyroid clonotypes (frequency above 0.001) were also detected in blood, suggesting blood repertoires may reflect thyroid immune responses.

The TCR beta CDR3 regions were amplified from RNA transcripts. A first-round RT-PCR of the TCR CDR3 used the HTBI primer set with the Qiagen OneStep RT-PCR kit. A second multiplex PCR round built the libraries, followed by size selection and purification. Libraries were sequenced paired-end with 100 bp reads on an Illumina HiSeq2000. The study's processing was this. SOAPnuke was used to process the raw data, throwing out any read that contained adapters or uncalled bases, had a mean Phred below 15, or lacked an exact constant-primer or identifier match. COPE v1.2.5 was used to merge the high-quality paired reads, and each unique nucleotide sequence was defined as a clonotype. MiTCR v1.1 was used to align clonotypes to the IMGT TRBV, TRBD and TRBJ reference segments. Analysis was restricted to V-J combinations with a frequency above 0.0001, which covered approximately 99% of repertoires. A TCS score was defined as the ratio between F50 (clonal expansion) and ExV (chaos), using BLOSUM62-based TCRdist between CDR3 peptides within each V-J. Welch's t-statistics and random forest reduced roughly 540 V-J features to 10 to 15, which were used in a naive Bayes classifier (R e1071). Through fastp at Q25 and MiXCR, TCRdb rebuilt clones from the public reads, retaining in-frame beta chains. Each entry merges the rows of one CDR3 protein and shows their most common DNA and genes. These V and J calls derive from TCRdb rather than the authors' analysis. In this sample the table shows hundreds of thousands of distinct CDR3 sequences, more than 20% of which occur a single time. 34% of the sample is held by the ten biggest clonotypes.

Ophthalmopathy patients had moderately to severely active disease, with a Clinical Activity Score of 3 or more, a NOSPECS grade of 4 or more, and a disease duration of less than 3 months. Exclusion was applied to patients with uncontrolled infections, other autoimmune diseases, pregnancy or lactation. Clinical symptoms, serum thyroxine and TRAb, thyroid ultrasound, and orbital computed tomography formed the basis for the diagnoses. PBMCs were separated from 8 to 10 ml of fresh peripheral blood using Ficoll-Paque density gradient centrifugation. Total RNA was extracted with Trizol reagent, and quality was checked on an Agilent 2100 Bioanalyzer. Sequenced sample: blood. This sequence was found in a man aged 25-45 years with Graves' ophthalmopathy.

Read as DNA, the sequence is TGTGCCAGCTCGACAGGGTTTGGAGAGACCCAGTACTTC. It codes for CASSTGFGETQYF. This receptor chain uses TRBV18 and TRBJ2-5, and TRBD1 matches 7 of the central bases. In the germline V gene, CDR1 corresponds to KGHSH and CDR2 to LQKENI. Taken from cysteine to phenylalanine, the CDR3 has 13 residues. The kept DNA is CDR3 alone, 39 bases in frame from the first base. The V end gives up 6 bases and the J end 4 bases, leaving 5 bases in the junction not matched to a gene. Reference TRBV18 and TRBJ2-5 genes cover what lies past the CDR3, so the full variable domain is NAGVMQNPRHLVRRRGQEARLRCSPMKGHSHVYWYRQLPEEGLKFMVYLQKENIIDESGMPKERFSAEFPKEGPSILRIQQVVRGDSAAYFCASSTGFGETQYFGPGTRLLVL.